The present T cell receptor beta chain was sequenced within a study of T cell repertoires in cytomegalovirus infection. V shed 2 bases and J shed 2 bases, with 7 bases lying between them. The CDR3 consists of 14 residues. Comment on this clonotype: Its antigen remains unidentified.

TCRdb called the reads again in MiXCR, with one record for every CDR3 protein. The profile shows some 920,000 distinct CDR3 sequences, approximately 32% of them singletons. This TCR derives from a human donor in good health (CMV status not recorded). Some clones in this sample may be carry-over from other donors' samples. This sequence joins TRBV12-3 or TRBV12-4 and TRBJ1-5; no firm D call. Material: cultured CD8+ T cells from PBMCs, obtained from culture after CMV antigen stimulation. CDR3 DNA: TGTGCCAGCAGTTTATCGGGTCGCAATCAGCCCCAGCATTTT. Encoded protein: CASSLSGRNQPQHF.